The TCR beta chain under discussion was sequenced for a study of blood T cell repertoires in COVID-19. About the research overall: Acute-phase and convalescent COVID-19 samples originated in the United States, Italy and Spain.

Participants, about 18 to 100 years old, spanned under 25 US areas. Using immunoSEQ multiplex PCR, the repertoire was profiled, and TCRdb retains in-frame clones only, with some absent. The table has approximately 200,000 clones, about 88% seen once. The receptor was isolated from a woman aged 40 to 50 with acute COVID-19. The sample taken for sequencing was PBMCs or T cells enriched from blood (not recorded which).

The CDR3 DNA reads as TGTGCCAGCCTGCCGGGACTAGCGGGACTCGGGGTCGGGGAGCAGTTCTTC. The encoded protein is CASLPGLAGLGVGEQFF. The chain joins TRBV27 to TRBJ2-1; 13 nucleotides line up with TRBD2. CDR1 MNHEY and CDR2 SMNVEV come from the germline V gene (reference sequence). Trimming cost V 8 bases and J 10 bases; bases outside gene matches: 17. This CDR3 spans 17 amino acids.